This T cell receptor (beta chain) was identified during a study of blood T cell repertoires in COVID-19. Study in general: T cells, B-cell-depleted T cells, or PBMCs provided the cDNA or gDNA that served as material.

Adults between roughly 18 and 95 years of age took part from approximately 24 US areas. Trimming took 6 bases from V and 10 from J; bases not matched to a gene: 13. The CDR3 is 15 amino acids. The germline V gene has CDR1 MNHEY and CDR2 SVGAGI. Original methodology: Amplification from reference gene primers served as the basis for estimated nucleated cell counts. Profiling relied on immunoSEQ multiplex PCR, and the TCRdb table lists in-frame clones only, not all of them. The D gene and trimming were derived from the DNA, and the V and J assignments and clone size from that table. This sample has 200,000 or so clones; approximately 83% occur once, and the top ten carry approximately 1.3%.

The origin of this receptor is a woman aged 35 to 49 with acute COVID-19. The sample consisted of PBMCs or T cells enriched from blood (not recorded which). The chain carries TRBV6-5 and TRBJ1-4, with 8 bases lining up with TRBD1. In DNA, the CDR3 is TGTGCCAGCAGCGACTCGGCAGGGGGCAAAGGAAAACTGTTTTTT. Translated: CASSDSAGGKGKLFF.